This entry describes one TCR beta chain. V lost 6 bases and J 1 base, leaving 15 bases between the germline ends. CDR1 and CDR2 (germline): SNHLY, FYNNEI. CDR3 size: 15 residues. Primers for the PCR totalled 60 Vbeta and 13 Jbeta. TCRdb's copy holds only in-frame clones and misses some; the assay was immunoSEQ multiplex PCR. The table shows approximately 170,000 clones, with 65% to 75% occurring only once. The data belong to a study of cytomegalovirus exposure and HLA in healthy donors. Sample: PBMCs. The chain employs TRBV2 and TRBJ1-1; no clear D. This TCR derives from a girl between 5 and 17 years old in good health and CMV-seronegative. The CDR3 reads CASRTPNDWNTEAFF. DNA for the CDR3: TGTGCCAGCAGGACCCCAAACGACTGGAACACTGAAGCTTTCTTT.